Given below is one TCR beta chain in context. Antigen: not known. Germline CDR1 is SGHNT and CDR2 is YENEEA. The CDR3 sequence is 15 residues long. The V end lost 3 bases, the J end lost 2 bases, and 12 bases lay between the germline ends. In the PCR, 60 Vbeta and 13 Jbeta primers were used. Only in-frame clones appear in the TCRdb table, and some are missing; sequencing was by immunoSEQ multiplex PCR. The sample has some 140,000 clones; over 75% are singletons. The data were obtained in a study of cytomegalovirus exposure and HLA in healthy donors. Overall study: Unique TCRs numbering around 85 million, obtained from HLA-typed donors, made up an early data release.

Study results and limitations: Later on, an analysis found that several of the most significant clusters appeared to be linked to common viral pathogens, which included parvovirus B19.

The chain employs TRBV11-3 and TRBJ2-3; D gene ambiguous. The sequenced sample was PBMCs. This clonotype originated in a man younger than 45 in good health. Written as DNA, the CDR3 is TGTGCCAGCAGCTTTCAGGCCTTGGACACAGATACGCAGTATTTT. This encodes CASSFQALDTDTQYF.